This T cell receptor beta chain was sequenced in a study of siplizumab effects on memory and regulatory T cells. Findings and caveats of the study: Roughly 75-95% of proliferating CD4+ or CD8+ clones lacked an assignable naive or memory phenotype.

Looked up from germline, CDR1 is SNHLY and CDR2 is FYNNEI. This CDR3 is 14 amino acids long. Trimming stripped 11 bases from V and 2 bases from J, with 19 bases between. Profiled with immunoSEQ multiplex PCR; TCRdb holds only in-frame clones, not every one. The sample carries 98,000 or so clones, 93% recorded once. On this clone itself: What it recognizes is unknown.

The receptor was derived from a human donor in good health. The gene calls are TRBV2 and TRBJ2-7; possibly TRBD1 or TRBD2 for D (5 bases each). Sample: Tregs sorted from blood. The CDR3 reads CAGKGDGRTYEQYF. CDR3 DNA sequence: TGTGCCGGAAAAGGGGACGGACGGACCTACGAGCAGTACTTC.